Below, 27 T cell receptor beta chains from the same sample are listed, as sequenced in a study of T cell responses to AZD1222 COVID-19 vaccine. Here immunoSEQ multiplex PCR was the method, and the copy in TCRdb shows in-frame clones only, minus some. The sample includes roughly 120,000 clones, around 87% of them seen just once. The starting material was peripheral blood, obtained on day 0 of AZD1222 vaccination. The source is an adult in good health.

V and J are TRBV7-8 and TRBJ2-7, with a possible D match to TRBD1 (5 bases). This CDR3 has 13 amino acids. V was trimmed by 8 bases and J by 0 bases, leaving 11 bases between them. Germline V gene data show CDR1 as SGHVS and CDR2 as FQNEAQ. The CDR3 DNA sequence: TGTGCCAGCCGCGGACATAGCTCCTACGAGCAGTACTTC. As protein: CASRGHSSYEQYF.

J is TRBJ1-1 and V is TRBV2; D is perhaps TRBD1 (5 bases). Per the germline V gene, CDR1 is SNHLY and CDR2 is FYNNEI. Trimming stripped 1 base from V and 0 bases from J, with 9 bases between. The length of the CDR3 is 15 residues. The CDR3 nucleotides are TGTGCCAGCAGTGAAGGAGGGGCCTTGAACACTGAAGCTTTCTTT. Protein product: CASSEGGALNTEAFF.

V gene TRBV5-1 combines with J gene TRBJ1-1, with no clear D. Germline CDR1 and CDR2: SGHRS and YFSETQ. The V gene lost 4 bases and the J gene lost 0 bases, with 13 bases spanning the gap. The CDR3 totals 15 residues. In nucleotides, the CDR3 is TGCGCCAGCAGCAACCAACGGACGGTGAACACTGAAGCTTTCTTT. Amino acids: CASSNQRTVNTEAFF.

The chain joins TRBV15 to TRBJ2-2; D perhaps matches TRBD2 (5 bases). Trimming cost V 4 bases and J 6 bases, with 6 bases left between them. This CDR3 region has 12 residues. The germline V gene encodes CDR1 LNHNV and CDR2 YYDKDF (reference sequence). The CDR3 loop reads CATSTGSGELFF. As DNA, the CDR3 is TGTGCCACCAGCACGGGATCCGGGGAGCTGTTTTTT.

This clone was seen once. The chain has TRBV5-1 and TRBJ1-1; 7 bases fit TRBD1. The ends lost 4 bases at V and 3 bases at J; junction bases unmatched: 6. The CDR3 spans 14 residues. In germline, CDR1 is SGHRS, CDR2 YFSETQ. CDR3 loop: CASSPDRSDTEAFF. Here the CDR3 DNA reads TGCGCCAGCAGCCCGGACAGGTCGGACACTGAAGCTTTCTTT.

This clone was recorded a few times. The chain couples TRBV6-5 to TRBJ1-4, with D unclear. V lost 4 bases and J lost 8, with 11 bases in between. This CDR3 region has 13 residues. Germline values: CDR1 MNHEY, CDR2 SVGAGI. The CDR3 DNA reads as TGTGCCAGCAGTTCCGCTAAGTCCGAAAAACTGTTTTTT. It specifies CASSSAKSEKLFF.

This clone was seen once. CDR3 region: CASSRDGTNYGYTF. Here the CDR3 DNA reads TGTGCCAGCAGTCGGGACGGGACTAACTATGGCTACACCTTC. The rearrangement joins TRBV6-5 to TRBJ1-2, with a tentative D call TRBD1 (5 bases). V dropped 5 bases and J dropped 0 bases, with 10 bases sitting between them. This CDR3 spans 14 amino acids. The germline gives CDR1 MNHEY, CDR2 SVGAGI.

A single count supports this clone. The J gene is TRBJ2-1, the V gene TRBV4-3; no definite D call. V dropped 5 bases and J dropped 8 bases, with 10 bases sitting between them. Germline V gene data show CDR1 as LGHNA and CDR2 as YSLEER. The CDR3 loop spans 12 amino acids. The CDR3 sequence is CASSKGRDEQFF. For the CDR3, the DNA is TGCGCCAGCAGCAAGGGTAGAGATGAGCAGTTCTTC.

This clone was counted between two and nine times. The chain is built from TRBV6-2 or TRBV6-3 and TRBJ1-1, with 9 bases aligning to TRBD1. The germline CDR1 and CDR2 sequences are MNHEY and SVGEGT. Trimming removed 0 bases from V and 4 bases from J; junction bases left unmatched: 6. CDR3 length equals 16 residues. The CDR3 is CASSYSTRTGVTEAFF. CDR3 DNA: TGTGCCAGCAGTTACTCGACTAGGACAGGGGTCACTGAAGCTTTCTTT.

The chain links TRBV18 to TRBJ2-7; perhaps TRBD2 as D (5 bases). The germline V gene encodes CDR1 KGHSH and CDR2 LQKENI. The CDR3 runs to 15 residues. V was trimmed by 3 bases and J by 2 bases, leaving 14 bases between them. CDR3 coding DNA: TGTGCCAGCTCACCGCCCGGCGGGTCAGCCTACGAGCAGTACTTC. Its protein product is CASSPPGGSAYEQYF.

The CDR3 loop reads CAISEGPGSNEKLFF. Written as DNA, the CDR3 is TGTGCCATCAGTGAAGGCCCGGGCTCTAATGAAAAACTGTTTTTT. The chain is built from TRBV10-3 and TRBJ1-4, with D hard to call. V lost 3 bases and J lost 3, with 11 bases in between. CDR3 length: 15 residues. Germline V gives CDR1 ENHRY, CDR2 SYGVKD.

The chain links TRBV7-8 to TRBJ2-7, with D uncertain. Germline V gene lookup returns CDR1 SGHVS and CDR2 FQNEAQ. The germline V and J ends were trimmed by 2 bases and 2 bases, with 10 bases remaining between them. The CDR3 sequence is 14 residues long. CDR3 in amino acids: CASSLYRLAYEQYF. For the CDR3, the DNA is TGTGCCAGCAGCTTATATAGGCTTGCCTACGAGCAGTACTTC.

This clone showed up just a few times. This chain uses TRBV5-6 with TRBJ2-3; 13 bases are a match to TRBD2. V dropped 0 bases and J dropped 2; count of bases not matched to a gene: 6. This CDR3 spans 18 amino acids. Germline CDR1 is SGHDT and CDR2 is YYEEEE. The CDR3 here is CASSLGPGLAGSTDTQYF. In DNA form, the CDR3 reads TGTGCCAGCAGCTTGGGTCCGGGACTAGCGGGGTCCACAGATACGCAGTATTTT.

The chain joins TRBV25-1 to TRBJ2-2; the D is unclear. The CDR3 has 9 amino acids. In germline, CDR1 is MGHDK, CDR2 SYGVNS. V lost 9 bases to trimming and J lost 5 bases, with 1 base between them. CDR3 DNA sequence: TGTGCCAGGACCGGGGAGCTGTTTTTT. Its protein is CARTGELFF.

The CDR3, as DNA: TGTGCCAGCAGCGGGACCTCCGTTGGAGAGCAGTACTTC. Translating it yields CASSGTSVGEQYF. V usage is TRBV5-4 and J usage is TRBJ2-7; D assignment may be TRBD1 or TRBD2 (5 bases each). The CDR3 has 13 amino acids. Trimming took off 4 bases at V and 7 bases at J, with 15 bases between the two ends. The germline CDR1 and CDR2 sequences are SGHNT and YYREEE (reference sequence). The entire variable domain, with the rest obtained from reference TRBV5-4 and TRBJ2-7, is as follows: ETGVTQSPTHLIKTRGQQVTLRCSSQSGHNTVSWYQQALGQGPQFIFQYYREEENGRGNFPPRFSGLQFPNYSSELNVNALELDDSALYLCASSGTSVGEQYFGPGTRLTVT.

J is TRBJ2-2 and V is TRBV7-7, with D possibly called TRBD1 or TRBD2 (5 bases each). Trimming left V 1 base short and J 7 bases short, with 13 bases between. The CDR3 has 15 residues. Germline values: CDR1 SSHAT, CDR2 FNYEAQ (reference sequence). In nucleotides, the CDR3 is TGTGCCAGCAGCTTAGAACCGGGGCCAGGCGGGGAGCTGTTTTTT. This gives the protein CASSLEPGPGGELFF.

V and J are TRBV12-5 and TRBJ2-3; no reliable D call. The CDR3 totals 16 residues. Trimming left V 0 bases short and J 0 bases short, with 10 bases between. Germline CDR1 is LGHNT and CDR2 is FRNRAP. This chain's CDR3 is CASGLVLRSSTDTQYF. CDR3 bases: TGTGCTAGTGGTTTGGTACTCAGATCTAGCACAGATACGCAGTATTTT.

J is TRBJ1-1 and V is TRBV18; no firm D call. CDR3 length: 12 residues. Germline V CDR1 and CDR2: KGHSH, LQKENI. Trimming left V 3 bases short and J 9 bases short, with 11 bases between. CDR3: CASSPPGDKAFF. Written as DNA, the CDR3 is TGTGCCAGCTCACCGCCTGGGGATAAAGCTTTCTTT.

The J gene is TRBJ2-7, the V gene TRBV18, with a weak D call TRBD1 (6 bases). Looked up from germline, CDR1 is KGHSH and CDR2 is LQKENI. The CDR3 has 15 residues. The V and J ends lost 4 bases and 3 bases respectively, with 16 bases between them. The CDR3 DNA reads TGTGCCAGCTCACTTACTAGGGTCAGGGGCTACGAGCAGTACTTC. Translation gives CASSLTRVRGYEQYF.

The J gene is TRBJ1-2, the V gene TRBV28, with 8 bases lining up with TRBD1. Trimming cost V 7 bases and J 5 bases; bases outside gene matches: 6. Per germline, CDR1 MDHEN and CDR2 SYDVKM. The CDR3 has 13 residues. This chain's CDR3 is CASISDRVYGYTF. The CDR3 DNA is TGTGCCAGCATCTCGGACAGGGTTTATGGCTACACCTTC.

The rearrangement links TRBV10-1 to TRBJ2-1; D might be TRBD2 (6 bases). This CDR3 region has 16 residues. CDR1 and CDR2 from the germline V gene are WNHNN and SYGVQD (reference sequence). V was pared by 5 bases and J by 6 bases, with 20 bases between. The CDR3 here is CASSPTTAPGLNEQFF. The CDR3 nucleotides read TGCGCCAGCAGTCCGACAACAGCCCCGGGACTCAATGAGCAGTTCTTC.

V usage is TRBV5-6 and J usage is TRBJ1-2; a weak D match, TRBD1 (6 bases). Trimming pared 4 bases from V and 8 bases from J, leaving 12 bases between. Germline CDR1 SGHDT, CDR2 YYEEEE. CDR3 length: 12 amino acids. The CDR3, as DNA: TGTGCCAGCAGCGTGGGGGGCGGAGGCTACACCTTC. Translation gives CASSVGGGGYTF.

This chain uses TRBV19 with TRBJ2-3, with D perhaps TRBD2 (6 bases). The V end lost 5 bases, the J end lost 0 bases, and 15 bases lay between the germline ends. Germline CDR1 is LNHDA and CDR2 is SQIVND (reference sequence). This CDR3 has 16 residues. The CDR3 spells CASSPWFGGSTDTQYF. The CDR3 bases are TGTGCCAGTAGTCCCTGGTTCGGGGGAAGCACAGATACGCAGTATTTT.

V is TRBV5-8 and J is TRBJ2-1; no definite D call. Germline assignment: CDR1 SGHTS and CDR2 YDEGEE. V was clipped by 3 bases and J by 7 bases, with 8 bases between them. CDR3 length: 12 residues. The CDR3 reads CASSYDSNEQFF. The DNA for the CDR3 is TGTGCCAGCAGCTATGACTCGAATGAGCAGTTCTTC.

V and J are TRBV18 and TRBJ2-5; TRBD2 agrees at 7 bases. This CDR3 region has 14 residues. Germline-derived CDR1 and CDR2 are KGHSH and LQKENI. J gave up 4 bases and V 3 bases, and 5 bases lay outside the gene matches. Here the CDR3 DNA reads TGTGCCAGCTCACCCAGGACTAGTGTAGAGACCCAGTACTTC. Amino acids: CASSPRTSVETQYF.

The gene calls are TRBV12-3 or TRBV12-4 and TRBJ2-7; D might be TRBD1 or TRBD2, each matching 5 bases. V lost 3 bases and J lost 4, with 10 bases in between. This CDR3 region has 13 residues. This chain's CDR3 is CASSLGRQYEQYF. The CDR3, as DNA: TGTGCCAGCAGTTTGGGACGGCAATACGAGCAGTACTTC.

V gene TRBV24-1 combines with J gene TRBJ2-7, with 9 positions matching TRBD2. CDR3 size: 17 residues. Looked up from germline, CDR1 is KGHDR and CDR2 is SFDVKD. V shed 6 bases and J 3 bases; nucleotides not matched to a gene: 14. CDR3 in DNA: TGTGCCACCAGTCTAGCGGGGATCGAGAAATTTTTCTACGAGCAGTACTTC. Protein: CATSLAGIEKFFYEQYF.